Listed below are T cell receptor beta chains from one sample, sequenced in a study of siplizumab effects on memory and regulatory T cells. Libraries were prepared by immunoSEQ multiplex PCR; TCRdb keeps only in-frame clonotypes and omits some of them. The sample has over 100,000 clones, just over 90% seen once. The sequencing sample was made of Tregs sorted from blood. All receptors come from a human donor in good health. Both conserved end residues are part of each CDR3. A D gene is named only where the DNA matches it firmly. Not every row has a clone size; where given, it reads once, few, many or a size class.

D gene,V gene,clone size,J gene,CDR3 DNA,CDR3 protein
TRBD1,TRBV6-1,.,TRBJ1-1,TGTGCCAGCAGTGTTCAGGGGGCTGGCACTGAAGCTTTCTTT,CASSVQGAGTEAFF
TRBD2,TRBV11-2,.,TRBJ2-4,TGTGCCAGCAGCTCTAGCGGGGCCAAAAACATTCAGTACTTC,CASSSSGAKNIQYF
.,TRBV29-1,.,TRBJ1-2,TGCAGCGTGGCCCTAGGGATTAACTATGGCTACACCTTC,CSVALGINYGYTF
.,TRBV7-8,.,TRBJ2-7,TGTGCCAGCAGCCCCGCCGGTTACTACGAGCAGTACTTC,CASSPAGYYEQYF
.,TRBV5-1,.,TRBJ2-3,TGCGCCAGCCGACCGCTGATTAGTACAGATACGCAGTATTTT,CASRPLISTDTQYF
TRBD1,TRBV18,.,TRBJ2-7,TGTGCCAGCTCACCATCGACAGGGTGGGGCGAGCAGTACTTC,CASSPSTGWGEQYF
TRBD1,TRBV19,.,TRBJ1-5,TGTGCCAGTAGGGTACAGGGGGCAGGCCCATATCAGCATTTT,CASRVQGAGPYQHF
.,TRBV9,few,TRBJ2-2,TGTGCCAGCAGCGATCCCCGTTTTACCGGGGAGCTGTTTTTT,CASSDPRFTGELFF
.,TRBV19,.,TRBJ1-2,TGTGCCAGTAGTATGCCGGCCAGGGGCTATGGCTACACCTTC,CASSMPARGYGYTF
.,TRBV5-1,.,TRBJ1-1,TGCGCCAGCAGCTTGGACTACCTTGGGAACACTGAAGCTTTCTTT,CASSLDYLGNTEAFF
.,TRBV2,.,TRBJ1-5,TGTGCCAGCAGCTCCGGGCAGCCCCAGCATTTT,CASSSGQPQHF
TRBD2,TRBV18,.,TRBJ2-3,TGTGCCAGCTCCCGACTAGCGGATACGCAGTATTTT,CASSRLADTQYF
.,TRBV18,.,TRBJ1-2,TGTGCCAGCTCACCAGGGTCCCATGGCTACACCTTC,CASSPGSHGYTF
.,TRBV18,.,TRBJ1-2,TGTGCCAGCTCATCGGACGGGGCACATGGCTACACCTTC,CASSSDGAHGYTF
.,TRBV11-2,.,TRBJ1-3,TGTGCCAGCAGCTTTACAGAGGGAAACACCATATATTTT,CASSFTEGNTIYF
TRBD1,TRBV6-5,.,TRBJ2-7,TGTGCCAGCAGTGACCCGGGACAGGGGTACGAGCAGTACTTC,CASSDPGQGYEQYF
.,TRBV7-2,.,TRBJ2-3,TGTGCCAGCAGCTTAGCGCTGAATACGCAGTATTTT,CASSLALNTQYF
.,TRBV6-1,.,TRBJ2-1,TGTGCCAGCAGTGATAGGGTAGGGGCCCCTTCGGTTGAGCAGTTCTTC,CASSDRVGAPSVEQFF
.,TRBV2,.,TRBJ2-1,TGTGCCAGCAGACCTCGGGTGCGGCAGTTCTTC,CASRPRVRQFF
.,TRBV2,.,TRBJ2-3,TGTGCCAGCAGTCCCTCAGATACGCAGTATTTT,CASSPSDTQYF
TRBD2,TRBV7-9,.,TRBJ2-3,TGTGCCAGCAGCCCGCGACTAGCGGGAGGGCGAGATACGCAGTATTTT,CASSPRLAGGRDTQYF
TRBD2,TRBV6-5,.,TRBJ2-5,TGTGCCAGCAGTGGCGCTAGCGGGTACCAAGAGACCCAGTACTTC,CASSGASGYQETQYF
TRBD2,TRBV5-1,.,TRBJ2-7,TGCGCCAGCAGCATGGGGACTAGCGGGAGGGCCAATAACGAGCAGTACTTC,CASSMGTSGRANNEQYF
TRBD1,TRBV15,.,TRBJ1-2,TGTGCCACCAGCAGAGCATGGCAGGGGGCGAGCTACACCTTC,CATSRAWQGASYTF
.,TRBV10-2,once,TRBJ1-1,TGCGCCAGCAGTGATCAGGGGTTCACTGAAGCTTTCTTT,CASSDQGFTEAFF
.,TRBV5-6,.,TRBJ1-2,TGTGCCAGCAGTTTGGGAGCCAGCAACTATGGCTACACCTTC,CASSLGASNYGYTF
.,TRBV5-6,.,TRBJ2-5,TGTGCCAGCAGCCAGACCCCGGGAGAGACCCAGTACTTC,CASSQTPGETQYF
.,TRBV6-1,.,TRBJ2-2,TGTGCCAGTCCTACGAGGGGAAACACCGGGGAGCTGTTTTTT,CASPTRGNTGELFF
.,TRBV4-1,.,TRBJ1-2,TGCGCCAGCAGCCGAATGGGGGCCGGGGTCAGCTATGGCTACACCTTC,CASSRMGAGVSYGYTF
TRBD2,TRBV2,.,TRBJ2-7,TGTGCCAGCAGTGAAGTTGGGCGGGGGGAGCAGTACTTC,CASSEVGRGEQYF
.,TRBV2,.,TRBJ2-3,TGTGCCAGCACCCTAGTGACAGATACGCAGTATTTT,CASTLVTDTQYF
.,TRBV7-9,.,TRBJ2-7,TGTGCCAGCAGCTTAGCGGTGGGGTTCTCCTACGAGCAGTACTTC,CASSLAVGFSYEQYF
.,TRBV5-6,.,TRBJ1-2,TGTGCCAGAGTTAGACCAGGGACGAGCTACAGGGACGTTTTCTTC,CARVRPGTSYRDVFF
.,TRBV4-1,.,TRBJ1-3,TGCGCCAGCAGCCCCGGTGTAGGAAACACCATATATTTT,CASSPGVGNTIYF
.,TRBV7-2,.,TRBJ2-5,TGTGCCAGCAGCGTACAGGGGGGGCGGGAGACCCAGTACTTC,CASSVQGGRETQYF